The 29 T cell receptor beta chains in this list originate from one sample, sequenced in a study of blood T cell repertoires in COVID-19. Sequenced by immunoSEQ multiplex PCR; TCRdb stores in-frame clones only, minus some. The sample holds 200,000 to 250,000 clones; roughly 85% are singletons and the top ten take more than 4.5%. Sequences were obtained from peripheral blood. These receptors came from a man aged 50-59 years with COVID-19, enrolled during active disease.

CDR3 amino acids: CASSQARWGGGVNEQFF. CDR3 coding DNA: TGTGCCAGCAGCCAAGCCCGGTGGGGAGGAGGGGTTAATGAGCAGTTCTTC. The rearrangement links TRBV14 to TRBJ2-1; maybe TRBD2 (6 bases). Germline V lookup: CDR1 SGHDN, CDR2 FVKESK. Trimming took 1 base from V and 7 from J, leaving 20 bases between them. There are 17 residues in the CDR3.

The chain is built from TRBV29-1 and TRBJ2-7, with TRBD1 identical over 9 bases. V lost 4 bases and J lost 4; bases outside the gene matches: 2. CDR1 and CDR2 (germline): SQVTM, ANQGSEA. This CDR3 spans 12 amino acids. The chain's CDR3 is CSVAGQGYEQYF. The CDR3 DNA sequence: TGCAGCGTTGCGGGACAGGGATACGAGCAGTACTTC.

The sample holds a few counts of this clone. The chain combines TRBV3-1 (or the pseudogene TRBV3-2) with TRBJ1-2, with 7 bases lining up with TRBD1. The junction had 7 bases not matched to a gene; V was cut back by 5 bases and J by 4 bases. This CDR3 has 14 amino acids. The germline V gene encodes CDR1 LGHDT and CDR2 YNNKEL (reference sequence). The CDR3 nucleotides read TGTGCCAGCAGCTCCTCGGGACAGCTCTATGGCTACACCTTC. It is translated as CASSSSGQLYGYTF.

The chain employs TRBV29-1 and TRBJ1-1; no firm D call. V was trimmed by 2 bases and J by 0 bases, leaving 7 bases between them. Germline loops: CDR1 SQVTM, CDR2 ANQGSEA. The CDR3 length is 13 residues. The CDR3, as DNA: TGCAGCGTTGAAATTCAGATGAACACTGAAGCTTTCTTT. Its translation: CSVEIQMNTEAFF.

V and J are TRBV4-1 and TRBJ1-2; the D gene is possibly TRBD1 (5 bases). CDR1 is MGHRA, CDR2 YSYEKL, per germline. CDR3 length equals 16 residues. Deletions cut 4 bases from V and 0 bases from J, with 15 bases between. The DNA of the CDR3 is TGCGCCAGCAGCCCAGAGGGTACAGGAGCTAACTATGGCTACACCTTC. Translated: CASSPEGTGANYGYTF.

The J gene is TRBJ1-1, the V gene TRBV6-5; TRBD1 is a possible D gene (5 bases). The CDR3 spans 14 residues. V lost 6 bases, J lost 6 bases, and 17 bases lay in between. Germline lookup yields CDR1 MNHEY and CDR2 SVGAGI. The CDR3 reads CASSFGGDHPEAFF. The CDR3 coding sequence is TGTGCCAGCAGCTTCGGCGGGGACCATCCTGAAGCTTTCTTT.

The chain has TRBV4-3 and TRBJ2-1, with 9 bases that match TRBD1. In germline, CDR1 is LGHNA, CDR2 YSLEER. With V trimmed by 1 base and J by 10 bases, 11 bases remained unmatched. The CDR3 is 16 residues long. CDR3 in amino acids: CASSQGDRDYFSEQFF. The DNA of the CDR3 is TGCGCCAGCAGCCAAGGGGACAGGGACTACTTCAGCGAGCAGTTCTTC.

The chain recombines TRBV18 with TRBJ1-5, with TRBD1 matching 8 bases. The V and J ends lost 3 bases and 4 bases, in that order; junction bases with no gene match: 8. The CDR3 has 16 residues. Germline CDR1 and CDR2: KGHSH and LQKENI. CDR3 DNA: TGTGCCAGCTCACCTCAAGGACAGGGAGGGAATCAGCCCCAGCATTTT. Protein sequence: CASSPQGQGGNQPQHF. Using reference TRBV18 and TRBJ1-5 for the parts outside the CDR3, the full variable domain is NAGVMQNPRHLVRRRGQEARLRCSPMKGHSHVYWYRQLPEEGLKFMVYLQKENIIDESGMPKERFSAEFPKEGPSILRIQQVVRGDSAAYFCASSPQGQGGNQPQHFGDGTRLSIL.

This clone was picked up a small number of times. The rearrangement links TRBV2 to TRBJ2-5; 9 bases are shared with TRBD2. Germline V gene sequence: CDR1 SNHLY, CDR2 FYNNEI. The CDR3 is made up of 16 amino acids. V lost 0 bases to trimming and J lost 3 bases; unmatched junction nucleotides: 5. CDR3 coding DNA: TGTGCCAGCAGTGAAGCGGTGGCGGGGGGGGAAGAGACCCAGTACTTC. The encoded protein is CASSEAVAGGEETQYF.

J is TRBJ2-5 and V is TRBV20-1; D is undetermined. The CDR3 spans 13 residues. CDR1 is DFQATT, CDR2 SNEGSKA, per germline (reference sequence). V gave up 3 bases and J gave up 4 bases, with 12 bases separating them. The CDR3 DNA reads TGCAGTGCTAGTCCGGTAGCTGGAGAGACCCAGTACTTC. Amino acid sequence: CSASPVAGETQYF.

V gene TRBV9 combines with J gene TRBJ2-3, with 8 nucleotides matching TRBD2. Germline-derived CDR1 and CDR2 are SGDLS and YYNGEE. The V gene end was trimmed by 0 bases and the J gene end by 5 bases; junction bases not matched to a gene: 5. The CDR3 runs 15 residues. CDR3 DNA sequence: TGTGCCAGCAGCGTAGTTCCGGGGGGGAGAGATACGCAGTATTTT. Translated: CASSVVPGGRDTQYF.

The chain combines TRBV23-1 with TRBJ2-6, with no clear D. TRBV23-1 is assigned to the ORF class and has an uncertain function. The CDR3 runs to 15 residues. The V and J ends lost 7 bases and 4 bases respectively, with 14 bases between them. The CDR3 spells CASKLAVPGANVLTF. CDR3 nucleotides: TGCGCCAGCAAGTTGGCGGTTCCCGGGGCCAACGTCCTGACTTTC.

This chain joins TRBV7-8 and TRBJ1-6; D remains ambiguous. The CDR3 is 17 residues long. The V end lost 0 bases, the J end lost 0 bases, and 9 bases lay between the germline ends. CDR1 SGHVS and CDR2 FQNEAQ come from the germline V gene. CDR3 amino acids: CASSLAPVSSYNSPLHF. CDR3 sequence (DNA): TGTGCCAGCAGCTTAGCGCCGGTGAGCTCCTATAATTCACCCCTCCACTTT.

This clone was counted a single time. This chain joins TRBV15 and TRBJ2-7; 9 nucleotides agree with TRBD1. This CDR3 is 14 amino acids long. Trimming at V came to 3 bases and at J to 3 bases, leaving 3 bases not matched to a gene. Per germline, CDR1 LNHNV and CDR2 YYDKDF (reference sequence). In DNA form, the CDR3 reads TGTGCCACCAGCAGGGGGGACAGGGTCTACGAGCAGTACTTC. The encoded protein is CATSRGDRVYEQYF. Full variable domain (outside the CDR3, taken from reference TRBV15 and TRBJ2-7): DAMVIQNPRYQVTQFGKPVTLSCSQTLNHNVMYWYQQKSSQAPKLLFHYYDKDFNNEADTPDNFQSRRPNTSFCFLDIRSPGLGDTAMYLCATSRGDRVYEQYFGPGTRLTVT.

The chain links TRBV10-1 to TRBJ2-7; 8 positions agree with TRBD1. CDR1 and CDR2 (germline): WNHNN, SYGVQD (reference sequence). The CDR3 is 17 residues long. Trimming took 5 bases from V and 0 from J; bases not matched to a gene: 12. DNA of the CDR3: TGCGCCAGCAGTATATCTTGGGGACAGGAACTCTCCTACGAGCAGTACTTC. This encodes CASSISWGQELSYEQYF.

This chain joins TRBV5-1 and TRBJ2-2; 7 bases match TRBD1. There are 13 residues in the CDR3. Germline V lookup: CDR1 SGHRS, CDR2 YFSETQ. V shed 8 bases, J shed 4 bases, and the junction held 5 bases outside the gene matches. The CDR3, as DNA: TGCGCCAGTACCGACAGGGTCACCGGGGAGCTGTTTTTT. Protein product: CASTDRVTGELFF. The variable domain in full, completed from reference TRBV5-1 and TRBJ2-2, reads KAGVTQTPRYLIKTRGQQVTLSCSPISGHRSVSWYQQTPGQGLQFLFEYFSETQRNKGNFPGRFSGRQFSNSRSEMNVSTLELGDSALYLCASTDRVTGELFFGEGSRLTVL.

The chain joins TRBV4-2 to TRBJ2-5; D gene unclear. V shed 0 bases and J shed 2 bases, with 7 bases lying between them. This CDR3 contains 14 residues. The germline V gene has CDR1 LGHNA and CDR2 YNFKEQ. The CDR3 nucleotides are TGTGCCAGCAGCCAAGAACGCAGACAAGAGACCCAGTACTTC. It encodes CASSQERRQETQYF.

CDR3 residues: CASSSGLADTDTQYF. DNA of the CDR3: TGTGCCAGCAGTTCCGGACTAGCGGACACAGATACGCAGTATTTT. The rearrangement links TRBV27 to TRBJ2-3, with 10 nucleotides matching TRBD2. V lost 4 bases and J lost 2; bases outside the gene matches: 3. This CDR3 is 15 amino acids long. Germline CDR1 is MNHEY and CDR2 is SMNVEV (reference sequence).

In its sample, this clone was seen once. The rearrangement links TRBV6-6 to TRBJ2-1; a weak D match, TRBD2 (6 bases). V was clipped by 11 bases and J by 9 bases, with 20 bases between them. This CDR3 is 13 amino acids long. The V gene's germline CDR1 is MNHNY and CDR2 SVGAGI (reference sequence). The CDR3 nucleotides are TGTGCCTCAACTCGGGGGACCCCCGGTGAGCAGTTCTTC. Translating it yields CASTRGTPGEQFF.

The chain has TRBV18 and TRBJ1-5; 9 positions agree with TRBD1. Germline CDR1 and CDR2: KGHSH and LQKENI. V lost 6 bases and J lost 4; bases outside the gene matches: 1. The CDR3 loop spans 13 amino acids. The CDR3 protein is CASSDRGNQPQHF. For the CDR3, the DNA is TGTGCCAGCTCTGACAGGGGGAATCAGCCCCAGCATTTT.

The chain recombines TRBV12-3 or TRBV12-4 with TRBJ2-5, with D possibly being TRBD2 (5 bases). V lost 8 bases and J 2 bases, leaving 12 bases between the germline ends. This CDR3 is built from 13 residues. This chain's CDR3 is CASGWRKQETQYF. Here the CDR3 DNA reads TGTGCCAGCGGATGGAGGAAACAAGAGACCCAGTACTTC.

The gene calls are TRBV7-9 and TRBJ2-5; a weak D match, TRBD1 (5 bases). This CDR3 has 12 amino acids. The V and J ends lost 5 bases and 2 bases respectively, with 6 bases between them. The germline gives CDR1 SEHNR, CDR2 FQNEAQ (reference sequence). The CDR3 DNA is TGTGCCAGCAGCCGACAGCAAGAGACCCAGTACTTC. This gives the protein CASSRQQETQYF. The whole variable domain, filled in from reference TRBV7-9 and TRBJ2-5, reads DTGVSQNPRHKITKRGQNVTFRCDPISEHNRLYWYRQTLGQGPEFLTYFQNEAQLEKSRLLSDRFSAERPKGSFSTLEIQRTEQGDSAMYLCASSRQQETQYFGPGTRLLVL.

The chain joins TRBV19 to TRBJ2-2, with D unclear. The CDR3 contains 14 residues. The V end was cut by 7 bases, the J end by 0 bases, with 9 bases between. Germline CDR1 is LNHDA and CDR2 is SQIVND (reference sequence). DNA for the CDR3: TGTGCCAGTACGCAGGTCGCGAACACCGGGGAGCTGTTTTTT. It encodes CASTQVANTGELFF. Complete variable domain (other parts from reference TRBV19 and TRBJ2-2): DGGITQSPKYLFRKEGQNVTLSCEQNLNHDAMYWYRQDPGQGLRLIYYSQIVNDFQKGDIAEGYSVSREKKESFPLTVTSAQKNPTAFYLCASTQVANTGELFFGEGSRLTVL.

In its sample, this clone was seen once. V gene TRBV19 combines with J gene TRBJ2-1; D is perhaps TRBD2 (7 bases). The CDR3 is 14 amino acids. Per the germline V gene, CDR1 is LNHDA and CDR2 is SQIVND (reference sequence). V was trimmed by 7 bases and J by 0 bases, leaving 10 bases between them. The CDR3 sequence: CASNRGASYNEQFF. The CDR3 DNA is TGTGCCAGTAACCGGGGGGCCTCCTACAATGAGCAGTTCTTC.

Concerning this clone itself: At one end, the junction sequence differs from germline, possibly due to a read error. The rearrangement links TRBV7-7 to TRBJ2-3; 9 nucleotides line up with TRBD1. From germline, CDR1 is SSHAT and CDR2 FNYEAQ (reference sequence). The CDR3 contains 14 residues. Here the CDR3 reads CASSRTGVTDTQYF. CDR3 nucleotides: TGTGCTAGCAGCAGGACAGGGGTGACAGATACGCAGTATTTT. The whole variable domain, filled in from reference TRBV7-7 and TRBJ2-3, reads GAGVSQSPRYKVTKRGQDVTLRCDPISSHATLYWYQQALGQGPEFLTYFNYEAQPDKSGLPSDRFSAERPEGSISTLTIQRTEQRDSAMYRCASSRTGVTDTQYFGPGTRLTVL.

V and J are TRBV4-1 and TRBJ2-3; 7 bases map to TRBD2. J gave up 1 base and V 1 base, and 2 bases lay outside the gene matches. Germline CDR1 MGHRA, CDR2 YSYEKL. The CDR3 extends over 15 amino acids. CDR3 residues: CASSQVTSGTDTQYF. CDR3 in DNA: TGCGCCAGCAGCCAAGTCACTAGCGGCACAGATACGCAGTATTTT.

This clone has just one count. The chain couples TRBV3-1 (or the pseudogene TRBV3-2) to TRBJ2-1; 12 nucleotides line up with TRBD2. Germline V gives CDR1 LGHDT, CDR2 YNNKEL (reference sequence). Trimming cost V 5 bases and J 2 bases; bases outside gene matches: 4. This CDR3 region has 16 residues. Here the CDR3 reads CASSFRTSGAYNEQFF. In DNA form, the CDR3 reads TGTGCCAGCAGCTTCAGGACTAGCGGGGCCTACAATGAGCAGTTCTTC.

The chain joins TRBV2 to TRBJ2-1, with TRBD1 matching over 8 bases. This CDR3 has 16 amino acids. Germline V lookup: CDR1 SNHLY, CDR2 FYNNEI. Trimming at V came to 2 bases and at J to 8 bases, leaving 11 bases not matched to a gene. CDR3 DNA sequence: TGTGCCAGCAGTGAACCGTCGGACAGGGAGAGGCATGAGCAGTTCTTC. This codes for CASSEPSDRERHEQFF.

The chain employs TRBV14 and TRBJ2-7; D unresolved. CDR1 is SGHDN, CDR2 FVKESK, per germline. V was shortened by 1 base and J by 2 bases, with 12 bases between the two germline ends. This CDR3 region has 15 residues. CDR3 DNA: TGTGCCAGCAGCCAAGGCCTTCACTCTACCTACGAGCAGTACTTC. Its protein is CASSQGLHSTYEQYF.